Listed below are T cell receptor beta chains from one sample, sequenced in a study of shared clonotypes between healthy human individuals. Profiling relied on immunoSEQ multiplex PCR, and the TCRdb table lists in-frame clones only, not all of them. The data show roughly 2.5 million clones, around 94% seen once. Sequencing was performed on naive CD4+ T cells sorted from blood. The receptors shown here come from a man aged 18 to 29 in good health. Each CDR3 is given with its conserved first and last residue. The order of the fields is clone size, J gene, D gene, V gene, CDR3 DNA, CDR3 protein. The D gene is left open where the match is weak. A row's size may be missing; if present it is once, few, many or a size class.

clone size: .
J gene: TRBJ2-1
D gene: TRBD2
V gene: TRBV5-1
CDR3 DNA: TGCGCCAGCAGTGCGCTAGCGGGACTTTCCACGGGTTCCAATGAGCAGTTCTTC
CDR3 protein: CASSALAGLSTGSNEQFF

clone size: .
J gene: TRBJ1-4
D gene: .
V gene: TRBV20-1
CDR3 DNA: TGCAGTGCTTCGAATGAAAAACTGTTTTTT
CDR3 protein: CSASNEKLFF

clone size: .
J gene: TRBJ1-5
D gene: .
V gene: TRBV6-1
CDR3 DNA: TGTGCCAGCAGTGAAGTTTGGGGGCCCCAGCATTTT
CDR3 protein: CASSEVWGPQHF

clone size: .
J gene: TRBJ2-5
D gene: .
V gene: TRBV2
CDR3 DNA: TGTGCCAGCAGTGATCTGACCCAAGAGACCCAGTACTTC
CDR3 protein: CASSDLTQETQYF

clone size: .
J gene: TRBJ1-5
D gene: .
V gene: TRBV5-1
CDR3 DNA: TGCGCCAGCAGCTTGGCCAACCCGGGTACCCAGCCCCAGCATTTT
CDR3 protein: CASSLANPGTQPQHF

clone size: .
J gene: TRBJ2-3
D gene: .
V gene: TRBV5-8
CDR3 DNA: TGTGCCAGCACGAATCGTCTTCCCCGTTGGGCAGATACGCAGTATTTT
CDR3 protein: CASTNRLPRWADTQYF

clone size: .
J gene: TRBJ2-7
D gene: .
V gene: TRBV11-2
CDR3 DNA: TGTGCCAGCAGCCTAGCCGGGTCCTCCGAGCAGTACTTC
CDR3 protein: CASSLAGSSEQYF

clone size: .
J gene: TRBJ2-2
D gene: TRBD1
V gene: TRBV29-1
CDR3 DNA: TGCAGCGTTGAAGGGACAGGGAACACCGGGGAGCTGTTTTTT
CDR3 protein: CSVEGTGNTGELFF

clone size: .
J gene: TRBJ2-7
D gene: .
V gene: TRBV4-1
CDR3 DNA: TGCGCCAGCAGCCAAGTTGGTCTCGAGCAGTACTTC
CDR3 protein: CASSQVGLEQYF

clone size: .
J gene: TRBJ2-1
D gene: .
V gene: TRBV15
CDR3 DNA: TGTGCCACCAGCAGACAGTCCTACAATGAGCAGTTCTTC
CDR3 protein: CATSRQSYNEQFF

clone size: .
J gene: TRBJ1-2
D gene: .
V gene: TRBV6-1
CDR3 DNA: TGTGCCAGCAGTGAAGACAAGGTCTATGGCTACACCTTC
CDR3 protein: CASSEDKVYGYTF

clone size: .
J gene: TRBJ2-7
D gene: .
V gene: TRBV5-1
CDR3 DNA: TGCGCCAGCAGCCCGAGTAGCGCCTACGAGCAGTACTTC
CDR3 protein: CASSPSSAYEQYF

clone size: .
J gene: TRBJ1-2
D gene: TRBD1
V gene: TRBV2
CDR3 DNA: TGTGCCAGCAGTACTGGACAGGTACATAATGGCTACACCTTC
CDR3 protein: CASSTGQVHNGYTF

clone size: .
J gene: TRBJ1-1
D gene: TRBD1
V gene: TRBV9
CDR3 DNA: TGTGCCAGCAGCGTACCCAGGGGGAGGGAGGACACTGAAGCTTTCTTT
CDR3 protein: CASSVPRGREDTEAFF

clone size: once
J gene: TRBJ1-5
D gene: .
V gene: TRBV7-9
CDR3 DNA: TGTGCCAGCAGTACCAGGGACGGAGGGGGCAATCAGCCCCAGCATTTT
CDR3 protein: CASSTRDGGGNQPQHF

clone size: .
J gene: TRBJ2-5
D gene: TRBD1
V gene: TRBV6-5
CDR3 DNA: TGTGCCAGCAGTGCGGGACAGGGGGAGACCCAGTACTTC
CDR3 protein: CASSAGQGETQYF

clone size: once
J gene: TRBJ2-6
D gene: .
V gene: TRBV4-3
CDR3 DNA: TGCGCCAGCAGCCATACCCCTCCGGAGGGTAACTCTGGGGCCAACGTCCTGACTTTC
CDR3 protein: CASSHTPPEGNSGANVLTF

clone size: .
J gene: TRBJ2-2
D gene: .
V gene: TRBV5-1
CDR3 DNA: TGCGCCAGCAGCTTGGAGGCGGTGACCGGGGAGCTGTTTTTT
CDR3 protein: CASSLEAVTGELFF

clone size: .
J gene: TRBJ1-1
D gene: .
V gene: TRBV9
CDR3 DNA: TGTGCCAGCAGGAATTCAGAGAACACTGAAGCTTTCTTT
CDR3 protein: CASRNSENTEAFF

clone size: .
J gene: TRBJ2-3
D gene: .
V gene: TRBV30
CDR3 DNA: TGTGCCTGGAGCAGGGCCCAACGCCCAGATACGCAGTATTTT
CDR3 protein: CAWSRAQRPDTQYF

clone size: .
J gene: TRBJ2-2
D gene: .
V gene: TRBV27
CDR3 DNA: TGTGCCAGCAGCGGCCCTCTGAGCGCCGGGGAGCTGTTTTTT
CDR3 protein: CASSGPLSAGELFF

clone size: .
J gene: TRBJ1-2
D gene: TRBD1
V gene: TRBV14
CDR3 DNA: TGTGCCAGCAGCCTGGGACAGAACTATGGCTACACCTTC
CDR3 protein: CASSLGQNYGYTF

clone size: .
J gene: TRBJ2-1
D gene: .
V gene: TRBV6-5
CDR3 DNA: TGTGCCAGCAGTTACCGTGAAAATCACAATGAGCAGTTCTTC
CDR3 protein: CASSYRENHNEQFF

clone size: .
J gene: TRBJ2-1
D gene: TRBD2
V gene: TRBV5-1
CDR3 DNA: TGCGCCAGCAGCTTGGAGCGGGGGGTGAATGAGCAGTTCTTC
CDR3 protein: CASSLERGVNEQFF

clone size: .
J gene: TRBJ2-3
D gene: TRBD2
V gene: TRBV6-1
CDR3 DNA: TGTGCCAGCAGCCTGACTAGCGGGAGAACAGATACGCAGTATTTT
CDR3 protein: CASSLTSGRTDTQYF

clone size: .
J gene: TRBJ2-1
D gene: .
V gene: TRBV9
CDR3 DNA: TGTGCCAGCAGCGTAGGTTCTAGCGCCTACAATGAGCAGTTCTTC
CDR3 protein: CASSVGSSAYNEQFF

clone size: .
J gene: TRBJ1-2
D gene: .
V gene: TRBV19
CDR3 DNA: TGTGCCAGTAGTGGGAAGTCTACGTCTCTTCCTGGCTACACCTTC
CDR3 protein: CASSGKSTSLPGYTF

clone size: .
J gene: TRBJ2-2
D gene: .
V gene: TRBV11-3
CDR3 DNA: TGTGCCAGCAGCTTAAGCTTCCTTCCAGGCACCGGGGAGCTGTTTTTT
CDR3 protein: CASSLSFLPGTGELFF

clone size: .
J gene: TRBJ1-1
D gene: .
V gene: TRBV9
CDR3 DNA: TGTGCCAGCAGCCCCCAGTCGATGGTCACTGAAGCTTTCTTT
CDR3 protein: CASSPQSMVTEAFF

clone size: few
J gene: TRBJ1-1
D gene: .
V gene: TRBV10-2
CDR3 DNA: TGCGCCAGCGCGGGGGGCCAGAACACTGAAGCTTTCTTT
CDR3 protein: CASAGGQNTEAFF

clone size: .
J gene: TRBJ1-2
D gene: .
V gene: TRBV14
CDR3 DNA: TGTGCCAGCAGCCAGCCGGGACACAACTATGGCTACACCTTC
CDR3 protein: CASSQPGHNYGYTF

clone size: .
J gene: TRBJ2-2
D gene: .
V gene: TRBV6-1
CDR3 DNA: TGTGCCAGCAGTGTTGACAGGTTGAACACCGGGGAGCTGTTTTTT
CDR3 protein: CASSVDRLNTGELFF